The subject of this entry is one T cell receptor (beta chain). The antigen remains unidentified. The data derive from a study of T cell responses to AZD1222 COVID-19 vaccine. General study points: Of the AZD1222 recipients, only 5 to 7 were seropositive at baseline. Nearly half of unique spike-specific TCRs reportedly avoided B.1.351 and B.1.1.7 mutated regions. Receipt of two AZD1222 doses was followed by a rise in Spike-specific TCR breadth and depth. It should be noted that donors were predominantly white British and more often female, and clonal diversity was possibly underestimated.

Method: immunoSEQ multiplex PCR; TCRdb's copy keeps in-frame clones and lacks some. In the table there are approximately 150,000 clones, approximately 88% of which are singletons. Trimming left V 3 bases short and J 0 bases short, with 12 bases between. Germline values: CDR1 SGHVS, CDR2 FNYEAQ. This CDR3 contains 16 residues. The sequence was obtained from an adult in good health. The chain links TRBV7-6 to TRBJ1-3; the D is unclear. Sequenced material: peripheral blood, taken on day 0 of MenACWY control vaccination. This chain's CDR3 is CASSLRVLSSGNTIYF. The CDR3 region has the DNA TGTGCCAGCAGCTTGAGAGTCCTGAGCTCTGGAAACACCATATATTTT.